The clone carrying this TCR beta chain was detected only once. The data originate from a study of blood T cell repertoires in COVID-19. Study as a whole: Donors in the United States, Italy and Spain gave samples during acute or convalescent COVID-19. PBMCs, B-cell-depleted T cells, or T cells were the source of the cDNA or gDNA that made up the material.

In the authors' workflow: Reference gene primer amplification yielded estimated nucleated cell counts. The repertoire was sequenced with immunoSEQ multiplex PCR; TCRdb's copy has only in-frame clones and lacks some. V and J calls and clone size are those listed in that table; D and trimming were worked out from the DNA. The table shows 150,000 to 200,000 clones, with 82% occurring only once. The CDR3 runs to 17 residues. CDR1 is MDHEN, CDR2 SYDVKM, per germline. V trimming: 1 base; J trimming: 2 bases; junction bases outside the gene matches: 9. The sample taken for sequencing was peripheral blood. This receptor was taken from a woman between 70 and 85 years old with acute or convalescent COVID-19. The chain uses TRBV28 and TRBJ1-2, with 8 positions matching TRBD1. The CDR3 sequence is CASSLLPRTGWNYGYTF. CDR3 nucleotides: TGTGCCAGCAGTTTATTGCCCCGGACAGGGTGGAACTATGGCTACACCTTC.